Below, 20 T cell receptor beta chains from the same sample are listed, as sequenced in a study of T cell responses to AZD1222 COVID-19 vaccine (dated by TCRdb to the early 2020s). The library was prepared using the immunoSEQ multiplex PCR assay. The source is immuneACCESS, and TCRdb retained only in-frame sequences with V and J called. Part of the clones is not carried over; for the studies checked, unresolved V genes explain less than half of this, and the remainder is unexplained. The sample table records about 140,000 clones; roughly 88% of these occur just once. The ten largest clones capture nearly 3.5% of the sample. What the time point label conveys for this sample: baseline before first vaccination. The material was peripheral blood, obtained on day 0 of AZD1222 vaccination. These receptors were taken from an adult in good health.

The rearrangement uses TRBV24-1 and TRBJ1-2; the D is unclear. Germline values: CDR1 KGHDR, CDR2 SFDVKD. V gave up 4 bases and J gave up 0 bases, with 11 bases separating them. The CDR3 runs 15 residues. The CDR3 nucleotides are TGTGCCACCAGTGACCCGATGAGAGCTAACTATGGCTACACCTTC. It yields the protein CATSDPMRANYGYTF.

This chain connects TRBV27 to TRBJ1-4; the D gene is possibly TRBD1 (5 bases). The CDR3 loop spans 14 amino acids. Germline-derived CDR1 and CDR2 are MNHEY and SMNVEV (reference sequence). V lost 3 bases and J 6 bases, leaving 11 bases between the germline ends. CDR3 protein: CASSFQGRDEKLFF. CDR3 in DNA: TGTGCCAGCAGTTTCCAGGGAAGGGATGAAAAACTGTTTTTT.

J is TRBJ2-5 and V is TRBV10-3; TRBD2 might be the D (5 bases). The V end lost 6 bases, the J end lost 6 bases, and 11 bases lay between the germline ends. The CDR3 covers 12 residues. From germline, CDR1 is ENHRY and CDR2 SYGVKD. This CDR3 is CAISEGFKTQYF. In DNA, the CDR3 is TGTGCCATCAGCGAGGGCTTTAAGACCCAGTACTTC.

This clone was counted once. The genes are TRBV19 and TRBJ1-1; D is ambiguous. Trimming stripped 3 bases from V and 4 bases from J, with 6 bases between. Germline CDR1 is LNHDA and CDR2 is SQIVND (reference sequence). The CDR3 has 12 amino acids. This CDR3 is CASSIGLTEAFF. The CDR3 DNA is TGTGCCAGTAGTATTGGCCTCACTGAAGCTTTCTTT.

V and J are TRBV7-2 and TRBJ2-2; D is unclear. The germline CDR1 and CDR2 sequences are SGHTA and FQGNSA. Trimming cost V 1 base and J 0 bases, with 6 bases left between them. The CDR3 totals 15 residues. The DNA for the CDR3 is TGTGCCAGCAGCTTAGACAGCGCGAACACCGGGGAGCTGTTTTTT. It encodes CASSLDSANTGELFF.

The chain has TRBV21-1 and TRBJ2-2; the D call TRBD2 from the table was never checked on the DNA. TRBV21-1 is shown as a pseudogene. This CDR3 comprises 19 residues. CDR3 in DNA: TGTGCCAGCAGCAAAGTACATGGGAGAGCGACCCCGAACACCGGGGAGCTGTTTTTT. As protein: CASSKVHGRATPNTGELFF.

The V and J genes are TRBV12-3 or TRBV12-4 and TRBJ1-1, with D uncertain. The CDR3 spans 13 residues. The germline V and J ends were trimmed by 5 bases and 1 base, with 8 bases remaining between them. DNA for the CDR3: TGTGCCAGCAGTATCGCGACGAACACTGAAGCTTTCTTT. Its protein is CASSIATNTEAFF.

This clone is a singleton in its sample. This chain joins TRBV11-3 and TRBJ2-5, with 16 bases lining up with TRBD2. CDR1 and CDR2 from the germline V gene are SGHNT and YENEEA. V was pared by 5 bases and J by 3 bases, with 3 bases of the junction left unmatched. The CDR3 sequence is 16 residues long. CDR3 coding DNA: TGTGCCAGCAGCAAAGGGACTAGCGGGAGGGAAGAGACCCAGTACTTC. As protein: CASSKGTSGREETQYF.

This clone was detected only once. This chain connects TRBV11-2 to TRBJ2-7, with a possible D match to TRBD1 (6 bases). V shed 6 bases and J shed 0 bases, with 12 bases lying between them. The CDR3 covers 14 residues. Germline assignment: CDR1 SGHAT and CDR2 FQNNGV. The CDR3 protein is CASRRGWSSYEQYF. The DNA for the CDR3 is TGTGCCAGCAGGAGGGGGTGGAGCTCCTACGAGCAGTACTTC.

This chain connects TRBV29-1 to TRBJ2-7; 8 bases line up with TRBD1. This CDR3 has 14 amino acids. Germline V gives CDR1 SQVTM, CDR2 ANQGSEA. Germline trimming cut 4 bases from V and 7 bases from J; bases unmatched to any gene: 12. DNA of the CDR3: TGCAGCGTTGTGGGGGACAGGTTTTCCCGGGAGCAGTACTTC. This translates into CSVVGDRFSREQYF.

The V and J genes are TRBV7-2 and TRBJ2-1; D unclear. The CDR3 is 13 residues long. Germline CDR1 SGHTA, CDR2 FQGNSA. V was trimmed by 6 bases and J by 10 bases, leaving 16 bases between them. The CDR3 protein is CASSVTRSREQFF. For the CDR3, the DNA is TGTGCCAGCAGTGTTACACGGTCGCGAGAGCAGTTCTTC.

The chain employs TRBV12-3 or TRBV12-4 and TRBJ2-1, with D perhaps given as TRBD1 or TRBD2 (5 bases each). The CDR3 has 13 amino acids. Trimming pared 7 bases from V and 3 bases from J, leaving 10 bases between. Written as DNA, the CDR3 is TGTGCCAGCACCAGGGACGGCTACAATGAGCAGTTCTTC. Translating gives CASTRDGYNEQFF.

The table lists this clone with a count of one. V and J are TRBV2 and TRBJ1-2; D not certain. The V end was cut by 8 bases, the J end by 3 bases, with 16 bases between. CDR3 length equals 14 residues. Germline loops: CDR1 SNHLY, CDR2 FYNNEI. The CDR3 bases are TGTGCCAGCCGAAGTGGGTGGAGGGACTATGGCTACACCTTC. Amino acid sequence: CASRSGWRDYGYTF.

V and J are TRBV6-5 and TRBJ2-7, with unresolved D. The CDR3 sequence is 15 residues long. Germline CDR1 MNHEY, CDR2 SVGAGI. V lost 5 bases and J 1 base, leaving 15 bases between the germline ends. CDR3 region: CASSPAGSLSYEQYF. The CDR3 region has the DNA TGTGCCAGCAGTCCGGCAGGAAGCCTTTCCTACGAGCAGTACTTC.

This clone showed up just once. V usage is TRBV24-1 and J usage is TRBJ1-2; 7 bases are shared with TRBD1. CDR1 KGHDR and CDR2 SFDVKD come from the germline V gene. The trim removed 10 bases at V and 4 bases at J, leaving 8 bases unmatched. The CDR3 runs 13 residues. CDR3: CATSHRGSYGYTF. In DNA, the CDR3 is TGTGCCACGAGCCACAGGGGAAGCTATGGCTACACCTTC.

This clone was observed once. V is TRBV18 and J is TRBJ1-1; no clear D gene. The CDR3 runs 15 residues. Germline V lookup: CDR1 KGHSH, CDR2 LQKENI. With 2 bases removed from V and 2 bases from J, the gap between germline ends came to 12 bases. CDR3 nucleotide sequence: TGTGCCAGCTCACCATTAAGGACGGTTAACACTGAAGCTTTCTTT. Amino acids: CASSPLRTVNTEAFF. The full variable domain, its missing parts supplied by reference TRBV18 and TRBJ1-1, is NAGVMQNPRHLVRRRGQEARLRCSPMKGHSHVYWYRQLPEEGLKFMVYLQKENIIDESGMPKERFSAEFPKEGPSILRIQQVVRGDSAAYFCASSPLRTVNTEAFFGQGTRLTVV.

This chain links TRBV7-2 with TRBJ1-2, with a tentative D call TRBD1 (5 bases). The ends were cut back, 4 bases at V and 5 bases at J, with 14 bases in the middle. The CDR3 length is 14 residues. Germline CDR1 and CDR2: SGHTA and FQGNSA. The CDR3, as DNA: TGTGCCAGCAGCTCAGGGACGGAAATTTATGGCTACACCTTC. Its protein is CASSSGTEIYGYTF.

The rearrangement joins TRBV7-9 to TRBJ2-2, with D unclear. The germline V gene has CDR1 SEHNR and CDR2 FQNEAQ (reference sequence). The CDR3 is 12 residues long. The V end was cut by 3 bases, the J end by 6 bases, with 5 bases between. The CDR3 bases are TGTGCCAGCAGCTTTTCTTCCGGGGAGCTGTTTTTT. Encoded protein: CASSFSSGELFF.

A single count supports this clone. The chain recombines TRBV29-1 with TRBJ2-1; D is unclear. Germline V gene sequence: CDR1 SQVTM, CDR2 ANQGSEA. Deletions cut 0 bases from V and 6 bases from J, with 9 bases between. CDR3 length: 13 amino acids. DNA for the CDR3: TGCAGCGTTGAAGAGCCAACTTTCAATGAGCAGTTCTTC. Its translation: CSVEEPTFNEQFF.

The chain couples TRBV15 to TRBJ2-2; 9 bases are shared with TRBD2. V lost 5 bases, J lost 7 bases, and 11 bases stayed unmatched. Germline V lookup: CDR1 LNHNV, CDR2 YYDKDF (reference sequence). The CDR3 loop spans 16 amino acids. The CDR3 loop is CATSPSREGLGGELFF. CDR3 DNA: TGTGCCACCAGCCCCTCGCGGGAGGGCCTCGGCGGGGAGCTGTTTTTT.